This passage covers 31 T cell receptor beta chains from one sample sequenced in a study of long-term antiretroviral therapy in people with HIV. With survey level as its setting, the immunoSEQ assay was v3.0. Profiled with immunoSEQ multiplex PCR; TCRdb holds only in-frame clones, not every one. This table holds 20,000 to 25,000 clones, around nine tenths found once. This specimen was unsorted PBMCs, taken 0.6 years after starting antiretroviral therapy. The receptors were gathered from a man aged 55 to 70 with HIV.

In DNA form, the CDR3 reads TGTGCCAGCAGCCAGGGGGGTGGGGGGCAGCCCCAGCATTTT. The encoded protein is CASSQGGGGQPQHF. The rearrangement joins TRBV28 to TRBJ1-5; TRBD1 matches 7 bases. The CDR3 extends over 14 amino acids. Trimming removed 6 bases from V and 7 bases from J; junction bases left unmatched: 9. Per germline, CDR1 MDHEN and CDR2 SYDVKM.

The CDR3 coding sequence is TGCAGCGTTGAGGGGGCCAGGGATAACTATGGCTACACCTTC. Encoded protein: CSVEGARDNYGYTF. V usage is TRBV29-1 and J usage is TRBJ1-2; maybe TRBD1 (6 bases). There are 14 residues in the CDR3. Per the germline V gene, CDR1 is SQVTM and CDR2 is ANQGSEA. The V end lost 3 bases, the J end lost 1 base, and 12 bases lay between the germline ends.

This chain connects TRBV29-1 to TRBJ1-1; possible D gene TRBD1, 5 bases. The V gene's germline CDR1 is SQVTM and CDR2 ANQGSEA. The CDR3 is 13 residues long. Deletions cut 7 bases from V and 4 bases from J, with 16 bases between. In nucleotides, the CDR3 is TGCAGCGGCCGACAGTCACGCGGCACTGAAGCTTTCTTT. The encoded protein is CSGRQSRGTEAFF.

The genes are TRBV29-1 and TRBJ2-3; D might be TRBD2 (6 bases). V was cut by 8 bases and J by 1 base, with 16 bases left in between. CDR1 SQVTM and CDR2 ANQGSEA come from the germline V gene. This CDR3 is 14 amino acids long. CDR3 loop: CSSNLGGGTDTQYF. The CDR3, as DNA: TGCAGCAGCAATTTGGGGGGAGGCACAGATACGCAGTATTTT.

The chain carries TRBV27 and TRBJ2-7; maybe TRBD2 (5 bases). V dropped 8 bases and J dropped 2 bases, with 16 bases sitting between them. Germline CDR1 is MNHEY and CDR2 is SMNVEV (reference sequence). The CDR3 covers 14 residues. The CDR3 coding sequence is TGTGCCAGCCCGCCTTCGGGGAGTCCCTACGAGCAGTACTTC. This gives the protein CASPPSGSPYEQYF.

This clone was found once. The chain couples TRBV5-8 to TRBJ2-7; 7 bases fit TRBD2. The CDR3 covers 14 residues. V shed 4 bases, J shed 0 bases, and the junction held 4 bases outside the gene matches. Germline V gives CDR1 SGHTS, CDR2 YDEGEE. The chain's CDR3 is CASSPSGTSYEQYF. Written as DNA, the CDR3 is TGTGCCAGCAGCCCGAGCGGGACCTCCTACGAGCAGTACTTC. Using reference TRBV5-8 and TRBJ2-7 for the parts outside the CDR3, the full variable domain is EAGVTQSPTHLIKTRGQQATLRCSPISGHTSVYWYQQALGLGLQFLLWYDEGEERNRGNFPPRFSGRQFPNYSSELNVNALELEDSALYLCASSPSGTSYEQYFGPGTRLTVT.

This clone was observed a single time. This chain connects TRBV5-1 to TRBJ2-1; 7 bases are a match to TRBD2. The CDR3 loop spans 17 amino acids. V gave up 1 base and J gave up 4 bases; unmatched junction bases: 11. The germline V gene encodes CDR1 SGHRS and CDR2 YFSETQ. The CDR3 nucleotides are TGCGCCAGCAGCTTGAGGCCTAGCGGAGACGGATACAATGAGCAGTTCTTC. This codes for CASSLRPSGDGYNEQFF.

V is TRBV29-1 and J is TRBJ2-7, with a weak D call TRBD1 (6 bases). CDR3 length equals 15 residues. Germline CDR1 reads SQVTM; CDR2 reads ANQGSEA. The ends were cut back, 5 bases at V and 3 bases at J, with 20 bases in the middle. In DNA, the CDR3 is TGCAGCGTTCTGGGGACAAGCCAGCGGTACTACGAGCAGTACTTC. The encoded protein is CSVLGTSQRYYEQYF.

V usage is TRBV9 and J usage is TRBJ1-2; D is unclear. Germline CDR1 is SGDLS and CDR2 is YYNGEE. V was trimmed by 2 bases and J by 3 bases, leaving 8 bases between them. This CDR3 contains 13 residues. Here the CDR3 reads CASSVGIYYGYTF. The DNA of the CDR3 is TGTGCCAGCAGCGTTGGGATCTACTATGGCTACACCTTC.

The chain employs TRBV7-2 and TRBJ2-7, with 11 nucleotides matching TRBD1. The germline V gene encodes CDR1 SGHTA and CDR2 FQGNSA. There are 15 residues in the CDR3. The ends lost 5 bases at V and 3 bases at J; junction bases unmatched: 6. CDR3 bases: TGTGCCAGCAGCCTTTCCGGGACAGGGGGCTACGAGCAGTACTTC. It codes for CASSLSGTGGYEQYF.

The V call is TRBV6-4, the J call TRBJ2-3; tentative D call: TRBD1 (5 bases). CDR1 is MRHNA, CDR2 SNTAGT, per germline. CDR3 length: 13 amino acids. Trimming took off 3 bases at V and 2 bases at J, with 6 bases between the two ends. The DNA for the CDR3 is TGTGCCAGCAGTGAACAGGACACAGATACGCAGTATTTT. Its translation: CASSEQDTDTQYF.

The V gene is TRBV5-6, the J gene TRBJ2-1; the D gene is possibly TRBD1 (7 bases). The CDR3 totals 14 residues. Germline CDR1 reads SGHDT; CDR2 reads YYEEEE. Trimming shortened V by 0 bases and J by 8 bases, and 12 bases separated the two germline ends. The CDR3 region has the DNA TGTGCCAGCAGCTTGGTTCCAGGGGGGCATGAGCAGTTCTTC. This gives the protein CASSLVPGGHEQFF.

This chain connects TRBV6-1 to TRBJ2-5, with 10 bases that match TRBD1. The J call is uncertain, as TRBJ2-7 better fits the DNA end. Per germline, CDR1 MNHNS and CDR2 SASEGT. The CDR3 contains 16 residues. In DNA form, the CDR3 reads TGTGCCAGCAGTGAAGCTTGGGGGACAGGGGTCTACGAGCAGTACTTC. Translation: CASSEAWGTGVYEQYF.

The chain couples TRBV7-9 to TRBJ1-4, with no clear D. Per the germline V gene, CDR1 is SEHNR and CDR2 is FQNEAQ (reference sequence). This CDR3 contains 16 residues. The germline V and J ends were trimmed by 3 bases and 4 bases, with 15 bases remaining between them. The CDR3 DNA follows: TGTGCCAGCAGCTTTTACGGGGTTGGCAATAATGAAAAACTGTTTTTT. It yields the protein CASSFYGVGNNEKLFF.

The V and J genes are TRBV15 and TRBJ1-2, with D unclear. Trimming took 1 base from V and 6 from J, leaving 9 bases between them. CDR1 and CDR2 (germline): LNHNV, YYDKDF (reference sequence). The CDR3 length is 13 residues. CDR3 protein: CATSRGNDHGYTF. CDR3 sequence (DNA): TGTGCCACCAGCAGAGGCAATGATCATGGCTACACCTTC.

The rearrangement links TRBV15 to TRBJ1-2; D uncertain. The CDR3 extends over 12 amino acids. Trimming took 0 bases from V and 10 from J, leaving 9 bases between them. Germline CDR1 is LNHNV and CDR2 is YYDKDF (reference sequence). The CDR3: CATSRDKGDYTF. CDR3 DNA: TGTGCCACCAGCAGAGATAAGGGCGACTACACCTTC. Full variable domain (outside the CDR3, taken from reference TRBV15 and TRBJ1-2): DAMVIQNPRYQVTQFGKPVTLSCSQTLNHNVMYWYQQKSSQAPKLLFHYYDKDFNNEADTPDNFQSRRPNTSFCFLDIRSPGLGDTAMYLCATSRDKGDYTFGSGTRLTVV.

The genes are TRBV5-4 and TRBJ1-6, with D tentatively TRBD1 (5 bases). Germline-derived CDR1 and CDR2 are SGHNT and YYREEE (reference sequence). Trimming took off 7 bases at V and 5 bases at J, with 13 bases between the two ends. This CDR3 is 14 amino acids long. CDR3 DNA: TGTGCCAGCGGACGGGACGGCAATAATTCACCCCTCCACTTT. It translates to CASGRDGNNSPLHF.

The CDR3 DNA reads TGTGCCAGCAGCGGGCGGACCGCTATTAATTCACCCCTCCACTTT. Amino acids: CASSGRTAINSPLHF. The chain has TRBV5-6 and TRBJ1-6; no reliable D call. The CDR3 length is 15 residues. Germline values: CDR1 SGHDT, CDR2 YYEEEE. V lost 4 bases to trimming and J lost 6 bases, with 14 bases between them.

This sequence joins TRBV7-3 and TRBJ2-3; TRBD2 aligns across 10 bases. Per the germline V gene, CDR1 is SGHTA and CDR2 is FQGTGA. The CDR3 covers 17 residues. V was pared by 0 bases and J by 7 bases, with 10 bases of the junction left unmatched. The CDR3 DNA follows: TGTGCCAGCAGCTTAACCTCCGGGACTAGCGCCGCCTATACGCAGTATTTT. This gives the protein CASSLTSGTSAAYTQYF.

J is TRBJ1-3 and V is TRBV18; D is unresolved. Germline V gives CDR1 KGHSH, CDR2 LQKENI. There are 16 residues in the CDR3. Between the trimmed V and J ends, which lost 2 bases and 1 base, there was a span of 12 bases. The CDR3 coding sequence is TGTGCCAGCTCACCAACCTCGGAGCAGTCTGGAAACACCATATATTTT. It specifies CASSPTSEQSGNTIYF.

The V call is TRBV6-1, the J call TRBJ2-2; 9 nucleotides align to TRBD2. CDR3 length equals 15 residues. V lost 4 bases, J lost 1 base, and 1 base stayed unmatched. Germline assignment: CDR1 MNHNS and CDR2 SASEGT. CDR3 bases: TGTGCCAGCAGTGGACTAGCGGAGAACACCGGGGAGCTGTTTTTT. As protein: CASSGLAENTGELFF.

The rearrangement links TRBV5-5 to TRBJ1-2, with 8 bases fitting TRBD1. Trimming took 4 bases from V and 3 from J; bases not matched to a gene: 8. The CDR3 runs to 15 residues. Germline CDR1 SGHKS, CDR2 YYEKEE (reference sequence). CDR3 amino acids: CASSPGQGDHYGYTF. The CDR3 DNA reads TGTGCCAGCAGCCCAGGACAGGGCGATCACTATGGCTACACCTTC.

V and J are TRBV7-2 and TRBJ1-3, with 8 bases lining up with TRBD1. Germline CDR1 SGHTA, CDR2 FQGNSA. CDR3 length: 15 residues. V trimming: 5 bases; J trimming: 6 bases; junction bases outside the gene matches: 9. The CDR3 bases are TGTGCCAGCAGCCCCGACAGGGGCAGAGAAAACACCATATATTTT. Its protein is CASSPDRGRENTIYF.

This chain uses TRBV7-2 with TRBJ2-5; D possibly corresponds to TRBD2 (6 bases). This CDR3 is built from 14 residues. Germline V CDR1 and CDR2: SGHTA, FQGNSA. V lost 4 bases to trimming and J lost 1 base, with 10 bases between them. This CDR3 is CASSSYGGQETQYF. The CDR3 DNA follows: TGTGCCAGCAGCTCTTACGGGGGCCAAGAGACCCAGTACTTC.

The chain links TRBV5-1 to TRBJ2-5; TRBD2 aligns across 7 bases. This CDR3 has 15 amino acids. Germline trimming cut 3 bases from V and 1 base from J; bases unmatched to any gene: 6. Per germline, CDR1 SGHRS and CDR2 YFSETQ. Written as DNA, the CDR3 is TGCGCCAGCAGCTCGACATGGGGGGGCCAAGAGACCCAGTACTTC. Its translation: CASSSTWGGQETQYF.

CDR3 sequence (DNA): TGCGCCAGCAGTGACAGCCCTGGGGTGACTGAAGCTTTCTTT. This sequence encodes CASSDSPGVTEAFF. V usage is TRBV10-1 and J usage is TRBJ1-1; no firm D call. This CDR3 region has 14 residues. Per the germline V gene, CDR1 is WNHNN and CDR2 is SYGVQD (reference sequence). V was shortened by 3 bases and J by 5 bases, with 13 bases between the two germline ends.

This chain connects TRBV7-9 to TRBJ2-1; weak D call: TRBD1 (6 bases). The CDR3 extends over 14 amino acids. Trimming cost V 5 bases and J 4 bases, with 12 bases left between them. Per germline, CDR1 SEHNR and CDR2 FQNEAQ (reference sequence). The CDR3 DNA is TGTGCCAGCAGCCATGGAACAGGGTACAATGAGCAGTTCTTC. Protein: CASSHGTGYNEQFF.

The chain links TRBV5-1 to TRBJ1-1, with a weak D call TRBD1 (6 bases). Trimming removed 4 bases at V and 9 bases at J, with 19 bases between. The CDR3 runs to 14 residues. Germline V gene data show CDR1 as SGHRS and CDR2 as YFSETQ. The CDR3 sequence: CASSPQGSVQKAFF. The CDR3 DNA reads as TGCGCCAGCAGCCCCCAGGGGAGTGTCCAAAAAGCTTTCTTT.

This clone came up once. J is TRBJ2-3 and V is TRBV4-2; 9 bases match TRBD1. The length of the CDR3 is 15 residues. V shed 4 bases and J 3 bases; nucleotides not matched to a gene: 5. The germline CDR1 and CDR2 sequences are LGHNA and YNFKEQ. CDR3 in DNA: TGTGCCAGCAGCCCACAGGGGGCTAGGACAGATACGCAGTATTTT. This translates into CASSPQGARTDTQYF.

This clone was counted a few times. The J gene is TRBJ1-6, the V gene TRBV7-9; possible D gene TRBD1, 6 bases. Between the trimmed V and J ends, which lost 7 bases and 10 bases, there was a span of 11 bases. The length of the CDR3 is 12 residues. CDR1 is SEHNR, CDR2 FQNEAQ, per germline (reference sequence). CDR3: CASKTGFSPLHF. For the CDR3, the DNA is TGTGCCAGCAAAACAGGGTTCTCACCCCTCCACTTT.

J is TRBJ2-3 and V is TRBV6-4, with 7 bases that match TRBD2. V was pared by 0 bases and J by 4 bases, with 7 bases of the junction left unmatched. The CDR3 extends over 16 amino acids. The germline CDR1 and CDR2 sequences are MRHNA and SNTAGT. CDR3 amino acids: CASSDSGGSGADTQYF. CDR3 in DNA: TGTGCCAGCAGTGACTCGGGCGGGAGCGGAGCAGATACGCAGTATTTT.